This T cell receptor beta chain was profiled in a study of blood T cell repertoires in COVID-19. Study information: The United States, Italy and Spain supplied acute and convalescent COVID-19 samples.

Sequencing was performed with immunoSEQ multiplex PCR; in TCRdb, only in-frame clones are kept and a portion is missing. The data contain about 210,000 clones, 82% of them singletons. V was pared by 3 bases and J by 4 bases, with 13 bases between. Germline assignment: CDR1 SNHLY and CDR2 FYNNEI. The CDR3 spans 15 residues. Sequencing was done on a sample of peripheral blood. The sequence came from a woman aged 60-70 years with COVID-19, enrolled during active disease. This chain joins TRBV2 and TRBJ1-5, with D perhaps matching TRBD1 (6 bases). Written as DNA, the CDR3 is TGTGCCAGCAGTGACTGGGGGCTGACGAATCAGCCCCAGCATTTT. This codes for CASSDWGLTNQPQHF.